One sample yielded the 12 T cell receptor beta chains listed below, sequenced in a study of a mutant IDH1 vaccine in newly diagnosed glioma. The sample's time point: baseline, week 1 (first vaccination visit). The sample's treatment: pre-vaccination baseline after standard-of-care therapy. Assay used: immunoSEQ multiplex PCR; TCRdb lists only in-frame clones, some missing. The profile shows around 99,000 clones, about four fifths of them singletons. Sequencing used PBMCs, obtained from a glioma patient treated with radiotherapy, temozolomide or both. These receptors came from a middle-aged man with glioma.

The J gene is TRBJ2-7, the V gene TRBV4-3; TRBD1 matches at 10 bases. The CDR3 runs 16 residues. CDR1 LGHNA and CDR2 YSLEER come from the germline V gene. V dropped 0 bases and J dropped 8; count of bases not matched to a gene: 10. CDR3 protein: CASSQDMGQGYGKQYF. CDR3 in DNA: TGCGCCAGCAGCCAAGATATGGGACAGGGGTACGGGAAGCAGTACTTC.

This chain links TRBV19 with TRBJ2-7, with TRBD1 as a possible D gene (6 bases). Germline V CDR1 and CDR2: LNHDA, SQIVND (reference sequence). V was trimmed by 6 bases and J by 0 bases, leaving 18 bases between them. This CDR3 contains 16 residues. CDR3 sequence reads: CASSKQGAGDSYEQYF. CDR3 sequence (DNA): TGTGCCAGTAGCAAACAGGGTGCAGGGGACTCCTACGAGCAGTACTTC.

This sequence joins TRBV27 and TRBJ1-4; a weak D match, TRBD1 (6 bases). CDR3 length: 15 residues. V lost 5 bases, J lost 3 bases, and 13 bases lay in between. CDR1 and CDR2 from the germline V gene are MNHEY and SMNVEV (reference sequence). DNA of the CDR3: TGTGCCAGCAGTCCCTACAGGGTGGCTAATGAAAAACTGTTTTTT. Translation gives CASSPYRVANEKLFF.

V gene TRBV7-2 combines with J gene TRBJ2-5; D possibly matches TRBD1 or TRBD2 (5 bases each). CDR3 size: 18 residues. V gave up 0 bases and J gave up 4 bases, with 21 bases separating them. From germline, CDR1 is SGHTA and CDR2 FQGNSA. The CDR3 sequence is CASSLASFRDRGTETQYF. In DNA form, the CDR3 reads TGTGCCAGCAGCTTAGCATCATTTAGGGATCGGGGCACAGAGACCCAGTACTTC.

The V gene is TRBV7-2, the J gene TRBJ2-7; possibly TRBD1 for D (5 bases). This CDR3 spans 15 amino acids. Germline V gives CDR1 SGHTA, CDR2 FQGNSA. V lost 5 bases to trimming and J lost 3 bases, with 17 bases between them. The DNA of the CDR3 is TGTGCCAGCAGCAAGGACATCCCAGACTTCTACGAGCAGTACTTC. Protein: CASSKDIPDFYEQYF. The full variable domain, its missing parts supplied by reference TRBV7-2 and TRBJ2-7, is GAGVSQSPSNKVTEKGKDVELRCDPISGHTALYWYRQSLGQGLEFLIYFQGNSAPDKSGLPSDRFSAERTGGSVSTLTIQRTQQEDSAVYLCASSKDIPDFYEQYFGPGTRLTVT.

J is TRBJ2-1 and V is TRBV14; 10 nucleotides line up with TRBD1. Losses at the gene ends were 3 bases for V and 6 bases for J; bases not matched to a gene: 8. Looked up from germline, CDR1 is SGHDN and CDR2 is FVKESK. The CDR3 runs 16 residues. The CDR3 here is CASSHFPGQGTNEQFF. DNA of the CDR3: TGTGCCAGCAGCCACTTCCCGGGACAGGGGACCAATGAGCAGTTCTTC.

The V and J genes are TRBV11-3 and TRBJ2-7, with TRBD1 matching 7 bases. This CDR3 has 15 amino acids. Germline CDR1 and CDR2: SGHNT and YENEEA. V was pared by 2 bases and J by 6 bases, with 10 bases of the junction left unmatched. The CDR3 DNA sequence: TGTGCCAGCAGCTTATATGCCTTGGACAGGTGCGAGCAGTACTTC. Translated, it gives CASSLYALDRCEQYF.

The genes are TRBV28 and TRBJ2-3, with D uncertain. Per the germline V gene, CDR1 is MDHEN and CDR2 is SYDVKM. The CDR3 runs 12 residues. V was pared by 8 bases and J by 2 bases, with 8 bases between. The CDR3 protein is CASQGSTDTQYF. Here the CDR3 DNA reads TGTGCCAGCCAAGGGTCCACAGATACGCAGTATTTT. The whole variable domain, remainder taken from reference TRBV28 and TRBJ2-3, is DVKVTQSSRYLVKRTGEKVFLECVQDMDHENMFWYRQDPGLGLRLIYFSYDVKMKEKGDIPEGYSVSREKKERFSLILESASTNQTSMYLCASQGSTDTQYFGPGTRLTVL.

In its sample, this clone was seen once. This chain uses TRBV29-1 with TRBJ1-4; 7 positions match TRBD1. V shed 5 bases, J shed 8 bases, and the junction held 8 bases outside the gene matches. Germline V lookup: CDR1 SQVTM, CDR2 ANQGSEA. This CDR3 is 13 amino acids long. CDR3 loop: CSVRRSGGEKLFF. The CDR3 DNA reads TGCAGCGTTCGTCGGTCAGGGGGGGAAAAACTGTTTTTT. Full variable domain (remainder filled in from reference TRBV29-1 and TRBJ1-4): SAVISQKPSRDICQRGTSLTIQCQVDSQVTMMFWYRQQPGQSLTLIATANQGSEATYESGFVIDKFPISRPNLTFSTLTVSNMSPEDSSIYLCSVRRSGGEKLFFGSGTQLSVL.

The chain combines TRBV13 with TRBJ2-7, with unresolved D. Trimming shortened V by 1 base and J by 5 bases, and 6 bases separated the two germline ends. The CDR3 runs to 12 residues. Germline values: CDR1 PRHDT, CDR2 FYEKMQ (reference sequence). CDR3 loop: CASSLEGNEQYF. The CDR3 bases are TGTGCCAGCAGCTTAGAAGGGAACGAGCAGTACTTC.

J is TRBJ2-5 and V is TRBV7-9; 10 bases are a match to TRBD2. The V segment lost 5 bases and the J segment 1 base; nucleotides outside the gene matches: 4. Germline values: CDR1 SEHNR, CDR2 FQNEAQ (reference sequence). CDR3 length: 15 amino acids. CDR3 nucleotides: TGTGCCAGCAGCCTACTAGCGGGAAGCCAAGAGACCCAGTACTTC. It is translated as CASSLLAGSQETQYF. The whole variable domain, filled in from reference TRBV7-9 and TRBJ2-5, reads DTGVSQNPRHKITKRGQNVTFRCDPISEHNRLYWYRQTLGQGPEFLTYFQNEAQLEKSRLLSDRFSAERPKGSFSTLEIQRTEQGDSAMYLCASSLLAGSQETQYFGPGTRLLVL.

This clone was recorded a few times. This rearrangement joins TRBV7-9 to TRBJ1-6; D may be TRBD1 (5 bases). Germline loops: CDR1 SEHNR, CDR2 FQNEAQ (reference sequence). V lost 6 bases and J lost 9, with 12 bases in between. The CDR3 length is 13 residues. The CDR3 protein is CASSPAGPSPLHF. The CDR3 nucleotides are TGTGCCAGCAGTCCCGCGGGGCCTTCACCCCTCCACTTT.